This is a list of T cell receptor beta chains from one sample in a study of T-cell reconstitution after alpha-beta-depleted transplantation in children. Via MiXCR, TCRdb re-called the PCR reads, giving one row per CDR3 protein. Of about 6,100 distinct CDR3 sequences listed, roughly 17% were seen once; the top ten hold roughly 12%. The source material was PBMCs, mostly from graft donor cells, sampled 60 days after TCRalphabeta/CD19-depleted stem cell transplant. Source of these receptors: a male patient younger than 18 who had a stem cell transplant for acute myeloid leukemia, so the T cells may come from the graft donor. Both conserved end residues are part of each CDR3. Fields, in order: V gene, D gene, J gene, clone size, CDR3 protein, CDR3 DNA. D genes are given only for firm matches. Some rows have no size entry. The others give once, few or many, or a class for an expanded clone.

v_gene: TRBV7-8; d_gene: TRBD2; j_gene: TRBJ2-7; abundance: medium-sized; CDR3aa: CASSSTSGLYEQYF; CDR3nt: TGTGCCAGCAGCTCGACTAGCGGGCTTTACGAGCAGTACTTC
v_gene: TRBV12-3/TRBV12-4; d_gene: TRBD1; j_gene: TRBJ2-7; abundance: medium-sized; CDR3aa: CASSPLRDSRKEQYF; CDR3nt: TGTGCCAGCAGCCCCCTTCGGGACAGCCGTAAGGAGCAGTACTTC
v_gene: TRBV29-1; d_gene: TRBD1; j_gene: TRBJ2-7; abundance: few; CDR3aa: CSVPGQGDLKQYF; CDR3nt: TGCAGCGTACCGGGACAGGGGGATTTAAAGCAGTACTTC
v_gene: TRBV20-1; d_gene: NA; j_gene: TRBJ2-1; abundance: medium-sized; CDR3aa: CSARVPSSYNEQFF; CDR3nt: TGCAGTGCTAGGGTACCGAGCTCCTACAATGAGCAGTTCTTC
v_gene: TRBV6-1; d_gene: TRBD1; j_gene: TRBJ1-2; abundance: medium-sized; CDR3aa: CASSAGTGVGYTF; CDR3nt: TGTGCCAGCAGTGCCGGGACAGGGGTCGGCTACACCTTC
v_gene: TRBV9; d_gene: TRBD1; j_gene: TRBJ2-1; abundance: few; CDR3aa: CASTSGQGPYNEQFF; CDR3nt: TGTGCCTCCACTTCGGGACAGGGACCATACAATGAGCAGTTCTTC
v_gene: TRBV20-1; d_gene: NA; j_gene: TRBJ1-2; abundance: medium-sized; CDR3aa: CTPMQGSNYGYTF; CDR3nt: TGCACCCCGATGCAGGGGTCTAACTATGGCTACACCTTC
v_gene: TRBV7-9; d_gene: TRBD2; j_gene: TRBJ2-3; abundance: NA; CDR3aa: CASSLGLAADTQYF; CDR3nt: TGTGCCAGCAGCTTGGGACTAGCAGCAGATACGCAGTATTTT
v_gene: TRBV11-2; d_gene: NA; j_gene: TRBJ1-1; abundance: NA; CDR3aa: CASSLRQVRAEAFF; CDR3nt: TGTGCCAGCAGCTTACGGCAGGTTAGGGCTGAAGCTTTCTTT
v_gene: TRBV28; d_gene: NA; j_gene: TRBJ2-1; abundance: few; CDR3aa: CASSLDALGEQFF; CDR3nt: TGTGCCAGCAGTTTGGACGCGCTGGGTGAGCAGTTCTTC